These 15 T cell receptor beta chains came from one sample sequenced in a study of T cells in Graves' hyperthyroidism and ophthalmopathy. Amplified TCR beta CDR3 regions derived from RNA transcripts. An initial round of RT-PCR targeting the TCR CDR3 relied on the HTBI primer set. TCRdb recomputed calls from the multiplex PCR reads with MiXCR, one row per CDR3 protein. The profile shows some 500,000 distinct CDR3 sequences, approximately 15% of them singletons. The specimen was blood. All receptors come from a woman under 30 with Graves' hyperthyroidism.

This clonotype has a count of ten or more. The rearrangement uses TRBV28 and TRBJ1-6, with a tentative D call TRBD1 (5 bases). Germline V lookup: CDR1 MDHEN, CDR2 SYDVKM. Trimming shortened V by 7 bases and J by 6 bases, and 16 bases separated the two germline ends. The CDR3 has 15 amino acids. CDR3 sequence (DNA): TGTGCCAGCACCTGGGAGGCAGGGCTTAATTCACCCCTCCACTTT. This codes for CASTWEAGLNSPLHF.

This clonotype was seen repeatedly, ten times or more. The chain links TRBV30 to TRBJ2-2; possible D gene TRBD2, 5 bases. Germline V gives CDR1 GTSNPN, CDR2 SVGIG (reference sequence). Trimming left V 3 bases short and J 4 bases short, with 15 bases between. The CDR3 is 15 amino acids. This CDR3 reads CAWRVAGGFTGELFF. CDR3 in DNA: TGTGCCTGGAGGGTCGCCGGAGGATTCACCGGGGAGCTGTTTTTT.

This clonotype was seen repeatedly, ten times or more. V usage is TRBV24-1 and J usage is TRBJ2-7, with 8 bases lining up with TRBD1. The CDR3 length is 14 residues. V dropped 7 bases and J dropped 0; count of bases not matched to a gene: 4. CDR1 is KGHDR and CDR2 is SFDVKD in the germline V gene. Here the CDR3 reads CATSPGQDSYEQYF. The CDR3 region has the DNA TGTGCCACCAGCCCGGGACAGGACTCCTACGAGCAGTACTTC.

This clonotype was counted only a few times. The chain has TRBV25-1 and TRBJ1-6; possibly TRBD1 for D (6 bases). CDR1 and CDR2 (germline): MGHDK, SYGVNS. V dropped 5 bases and J dropped 7 bases, with 12 bases sitting between them. CDR3 size: 14 residues. The CDR3 spells CASSNQGRNSPLHF. The CDR3 region has the DNA TGTGCCAGCAGTAATCAGGGGCGCAATTCACCCCTCCACTTT.

This clonotype occurred a few times. The chain recombines TRBV19 with TRBJ2-1; 10 positions agree with TRBD2. This CDR3 has 14 residues. Germline V CDR1 and CDR2: LNHDA, SQIVND (reference sequence). Losses at the gene ends were 7 bases for V and 4 bases for J; bases not matched to a gene: 4. CDR3 residues: CASNQREGYNEQFF. CDR3 sequence (DNA): TGTGCCAGTAACCAGCGGGAGGGTTACAATGAGCAGTTCTTC.

This clonotype was detected ten times or more. The chain recombines TRBV3-1 with TRBJ1-6; 8 bases agree with TRBD1. V was pared by 4 bases and J by 5 bases, with 4 bases of the junction left unmatched. CDR1 is LGHDT, CDR2 YNNKEL, per germline (reference sequence). The CDR3 runs 15 residues. CDR3 nucleotides: TGTGCCAGCAGCCCCGGACAGGGCGATAATTCACCCCTCCACTTT. The encoded protein is CASSPGQGDNSPLHF.

The gene calls are TRBV3-1 and TRBJ2-2; 13 positions agree with TRBD2. The CDR3 has 20 amino acids. Germline-derived CDR1 and CDR2 are LGHDT and YNNKEL (reference sequence). Unmatched junction bases numbered 8, after V lost 1 base and J lost 0 bases. The CDR3 DNA reads as TGTGCCAGCAGCCAAGTCTGGAAGGGACTAGCGGGATCGAACACCGGGGAGCTGTTTTTT. Protein: CASSQVWKGLAGSNTGELFF.

This clonotype was seen repeatedly, ten times or more. The CDR3 coding sequence is TGTGCCACCAGTGATGGGCTCAGGAGCTACACCTTC. Residues: CATSDGLRSYTF. This chain links TRBV24-1 with TRBJ1-2; no reliable D call. Germline CDR1 is KGHDR and CDR2 is SFDVKD. V lost 3 bases and J 9 bases, leaving 10 bases between the germline ends. The CDR3 covers 12 residues.

This clonotype was found many times. This chain uses TRBV5-1 with TRBJ2-5; no reliable D call. Per the germline V gene, CDR1 is SGHRS and CDR2 is YFSETQ. The CDR3 length is 14 residues. V dropped 4 bases and J dropped 2 bases, with 12 bases sitting between them. The DNA of the CDR3 is TGCGCCAGCAGCCGAGGCCAGATTCAAGAGACCCAGTACTTC. Residues: CASSRGQIQETQYF.

This clonotype was detected ten times or more. This chain connects TRBV30 to TRBJ1-1; no definite D call. This CDR3 has 14 amino acids. Germline CDR1 GTSNPN, CDR2 SVGIG (reference sequence). V was pared by 2 bases and J by 2 bases, with 12 bases between. The chain's CDR3 is CAWSPPPINTEAFF. CDR3 bases: TGTGCCTGGAGTCCCCCCCCCATCAACACTGAAGCTTTCTTT.

About this clonotype: A much bigger clone sits one base away, suggesting this may be a read error. V usage is TRBV12-3 or TRBV12-4 and J usage is TRBJ2-1, with D maybe TRBD2 (6 bases). This CDR3 region has 15 residues. The CDR3 protein is CASSLDGRASNEQFF. In DNA, the CDR3 is TGTGCCAGCAGCTTAGACGGGAGAGCCTCCAATGAGCAGTTCTTC.

This clonotype was found a few times. The CDR3: CASSPDRGPNSNQPQHF. The CDR3 nucleotides are TGTGCCAGCAGCCCCGACAGGGGCCCTAATAGCAATCAGCCCCAGCATTTT. The chain has TRBV11-2 and TRBJ1-5; 8 positions match TRBD1. The CDR3 length is 17 residues. CDR1 SGHAT and CDR2 FQNNGV come from the germline V gene. J lost 0 bases, V lost 5 bases, and 9 bases had no gene match.

This clonotype has at least ten counts. CDR3 sequence reads: CATSDPMVSGYTF. The DNA for the CDR3 is TGTGCCACCAGTGATCCGATGGTATCCGGCTACACCTTC. The rearrangement uses TRBV24-1 and TRBJ1-2; the D is unclear. CDR3 length equals 13 residues. Trimming shortened V by 3 bases and J by 8 bases, and 12 bases separated the two germline ends. Per germline, CDR1 KGHDR and CDR2 SFDVKD.

Points on this clonotype: Since a much larger clone is just one base distant, this may be a read error. In nucleotides, the CDR3 is TGTGTCAGCAGCCTAGGTGGGACAGGGGCCCAAGAGACCCAGTACTTC. Protein product: CVSSLGGTGAQETQYF. The rearrangement links TRBV7-9 to TRBJ2-5, with TRBD1 matching 10 bases. The CDR3 totals 16 residues. Germline-derived CDR1 and CDR2 are SEHNR and FQNEAQ (reference sequence).

A few counts support this clonotype. The chain uses TRBV24-1 and TRBJ1-2; 7 bases line up with TRBD1. In germline, CDR1 is KGHDR, CDR2 SFDVKD. CDR3 size: 15 residues. With V trimmed by 2 bases and J by 4 bases, 6 bases remained unmatched. CDR3 in amino acids: CATSDSNRQGYGYTF. CDR3 coding DNA: TGTGCCACCAGTGATTCGAACCGACAGGGCTATGGCTACACCTTC.